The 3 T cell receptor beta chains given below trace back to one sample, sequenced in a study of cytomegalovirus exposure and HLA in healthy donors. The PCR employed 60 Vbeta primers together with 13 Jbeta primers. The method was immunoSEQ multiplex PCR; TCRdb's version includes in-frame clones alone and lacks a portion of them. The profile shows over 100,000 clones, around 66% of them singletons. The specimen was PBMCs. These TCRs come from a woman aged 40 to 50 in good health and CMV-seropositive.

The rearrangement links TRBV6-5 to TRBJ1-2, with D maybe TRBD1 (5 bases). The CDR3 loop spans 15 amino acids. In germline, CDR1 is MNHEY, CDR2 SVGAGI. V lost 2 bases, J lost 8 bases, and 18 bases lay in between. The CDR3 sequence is CASSYDPAGLQGYTF. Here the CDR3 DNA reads TGTGCCAGCAGTTACGACCCAGCAGGGCTTCAGGGCTACACCTTC.

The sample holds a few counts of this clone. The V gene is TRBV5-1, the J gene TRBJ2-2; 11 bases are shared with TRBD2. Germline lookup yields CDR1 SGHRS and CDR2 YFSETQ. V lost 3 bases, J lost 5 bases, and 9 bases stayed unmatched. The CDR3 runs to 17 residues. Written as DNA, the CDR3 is TGCGCCAGCAGCTCAGCGGGCCTAGCGGGAGGTACCGGGGAGCTGTTTTTT. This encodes CASSSAGLAGGTGELFF.

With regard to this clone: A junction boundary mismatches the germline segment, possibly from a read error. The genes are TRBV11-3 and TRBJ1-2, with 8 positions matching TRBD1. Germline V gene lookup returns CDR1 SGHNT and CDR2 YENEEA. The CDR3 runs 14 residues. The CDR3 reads CASSIDQGAYGYTF. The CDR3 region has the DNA TGTGCCAGCAGCATAGACCAGGGGGCGTATGGCTACACCTTC.